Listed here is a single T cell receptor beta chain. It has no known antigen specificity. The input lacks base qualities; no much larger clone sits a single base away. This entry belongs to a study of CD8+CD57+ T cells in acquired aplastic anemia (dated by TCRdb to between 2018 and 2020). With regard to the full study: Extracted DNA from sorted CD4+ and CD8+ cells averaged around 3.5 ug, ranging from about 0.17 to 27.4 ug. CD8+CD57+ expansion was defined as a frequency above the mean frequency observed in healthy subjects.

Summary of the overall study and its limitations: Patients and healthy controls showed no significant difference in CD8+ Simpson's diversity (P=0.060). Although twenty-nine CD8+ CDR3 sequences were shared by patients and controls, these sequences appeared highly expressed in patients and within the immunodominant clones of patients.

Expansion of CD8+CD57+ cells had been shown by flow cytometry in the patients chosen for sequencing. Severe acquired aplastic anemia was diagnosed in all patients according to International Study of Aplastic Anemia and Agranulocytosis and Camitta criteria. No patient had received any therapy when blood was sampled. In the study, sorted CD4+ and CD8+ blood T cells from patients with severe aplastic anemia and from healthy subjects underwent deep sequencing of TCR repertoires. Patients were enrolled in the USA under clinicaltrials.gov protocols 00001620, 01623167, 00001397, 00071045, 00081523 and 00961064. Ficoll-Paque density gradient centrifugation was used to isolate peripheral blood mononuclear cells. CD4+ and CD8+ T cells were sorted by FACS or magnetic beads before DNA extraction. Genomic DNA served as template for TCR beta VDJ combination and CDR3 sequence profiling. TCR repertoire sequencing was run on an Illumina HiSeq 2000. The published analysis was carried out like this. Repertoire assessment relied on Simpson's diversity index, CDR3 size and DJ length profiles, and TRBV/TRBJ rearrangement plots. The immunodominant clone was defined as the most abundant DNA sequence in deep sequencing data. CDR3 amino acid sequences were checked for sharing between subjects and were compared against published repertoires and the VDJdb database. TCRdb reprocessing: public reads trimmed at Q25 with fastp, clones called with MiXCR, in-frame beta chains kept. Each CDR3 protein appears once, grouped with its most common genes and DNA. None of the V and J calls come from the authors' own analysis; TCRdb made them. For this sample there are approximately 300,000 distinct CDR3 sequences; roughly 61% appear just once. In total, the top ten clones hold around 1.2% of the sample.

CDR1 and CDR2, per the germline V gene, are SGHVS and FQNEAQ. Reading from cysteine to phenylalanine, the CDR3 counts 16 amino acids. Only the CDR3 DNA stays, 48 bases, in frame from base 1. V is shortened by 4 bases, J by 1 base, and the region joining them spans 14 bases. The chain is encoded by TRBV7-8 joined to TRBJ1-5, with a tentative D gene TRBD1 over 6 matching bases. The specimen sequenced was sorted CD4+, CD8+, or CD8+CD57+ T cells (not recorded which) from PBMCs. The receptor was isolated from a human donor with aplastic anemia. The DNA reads TGTGCCAGCAGCTCGTCGAGGGGGGTGAGCAATCAGCCCCAGCATTTT. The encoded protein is CASSSSRGVSNQPQHF.